This paragraph reports one T cell receptor beta chain. What it recognizes is unknown. The germline gives CDR1 SGHDN, CDR2 FVKESK. The CDR3 spans 15 residues. Template switching introduced UMIs that contain a 6-nucleotide sample barcode. One entry per CDR3 protein, without DNA, is what TCRdb gives after re-calling the 5' RACE reads. There are approximately 390,000 distinct CDR3 sequences in the sample, with approximately 2.3% held by the top ten. This sample stems from a study of monozygotic twins with inflammatory bowel disease. The study's findings and limits: Especially with disease activity, IBD patients had fewer clonotypes in common with others than healthy twins did. With inverse Simpson as the measure, TCRbeta diversity was lower in IBD patients than in healthy co-twins.

J is TRBJ2-2 and V is TRBV14. The clonotype was recovered from a human donor with ulcerative colitis or Crohn's disease, or a healthy co-twin of an affected twin (not recorded which). Sequences were obtained from blood. CDR3 residues: CASSQEWPGPGELFF. The entire variable domain, with the rest obtained from reference TRBV14 and TRBJ2-2, is as follows: EAGVTQFPSHSVIEKGQTVTLRCDPISGHDNLYWYRRVMGKEIKFLLHFVKESKQDESGMPNNRFLAERTGGTYSTLKVQPAELEDSGVYFCASSQEWPGPGELFFGEGSRLTVL.